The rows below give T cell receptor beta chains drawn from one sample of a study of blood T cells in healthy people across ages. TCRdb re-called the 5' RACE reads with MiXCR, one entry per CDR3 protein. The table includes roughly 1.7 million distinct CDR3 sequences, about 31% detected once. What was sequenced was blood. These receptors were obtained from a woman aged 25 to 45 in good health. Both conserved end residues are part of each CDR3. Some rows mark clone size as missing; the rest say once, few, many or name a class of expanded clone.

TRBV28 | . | CASSLTRVSYNEQFF
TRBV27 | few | CASSSGRAGLAPADTQYF
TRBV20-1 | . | CSAKGTGLTNQPQHF
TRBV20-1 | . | CSPSGGMNEQFF
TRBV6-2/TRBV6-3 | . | CASSYSYDEVYEQYF
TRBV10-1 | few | CASSEGTRAEAFF
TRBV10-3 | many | CAISESLSSLHSYEQYF
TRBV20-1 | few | CSAAPADTQYF
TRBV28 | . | CASSLRLAGGKNEQFF
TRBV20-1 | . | CSAGITGHLYNEQFF
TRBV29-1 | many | CSVEDWEGSYNEQFF
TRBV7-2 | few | CASSLRGWDRGSSYTEAFF
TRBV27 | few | CASSLYTGGVNEQFF
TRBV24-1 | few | CATSAGTTQYF
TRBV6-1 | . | CASSRGAGGTTSTDTQYF
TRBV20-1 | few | CSADYWTSGAPVGSETQYF
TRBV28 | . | CASKGGSSSPLHF
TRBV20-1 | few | CSARDRTLTLNIQYF
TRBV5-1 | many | CASSVQGEQFF
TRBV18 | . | CASSPSRTVVYGYTF
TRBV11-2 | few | CASSRDRGVLEQYF
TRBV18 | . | CASSRLAELYNEQFF
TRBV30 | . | CALTRETYSYGYTF
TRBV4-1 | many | CASSQRMASGATSYEQYF
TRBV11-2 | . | CASSLKGVLYEQYF
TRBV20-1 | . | CSARVWGQNPNGQFF
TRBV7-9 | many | CASSYGPGQGVDEQYF
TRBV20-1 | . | CSAGRDSTGYTF
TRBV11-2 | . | CASSIGQPFADTQYF